This entry concerns a single T cell receptor (beta chain). Specified time point: persistent/refractory GD, antithyroid drugs over 5 years with positive TRAb. PBMC-derived RNA was used for the TCR library. The CDR3 runs to 13 residues. V lost 7 bases to trimming and J lost 8 bases; unmatched junction nucleotides: 5. The source of the sample is a study of regulatory T cells in long-lasting Graves disease. For TCR beta, libraries came from iRepertoire HTBI primers and Arm-PCR of CDR3 regions. TCRdb re-derived calls from the multiplex PCR reads in MiXCR, one entry per CDR3 protein. The table includes 300,000 to 400,000 distinct CDR3 sequences, roughly 21% detected once.

The sample was peripheral blood mononuclear cells (PBMCs), taken when the disease was refractory, from a patient treated with antithyroid drugs. The V and J genes are TRBV12-3 or TRBV12-4 and TRBJ2-1; the match to TRBD1 covers 10 bases. The clonotype originates from a female donor with Graves disease. CDR3 protein: CASKGTGVHEQFF. The DNA for the CDR3 is TGTGCCAGCAAAGGGACAGGGGTTCATGAGCAGTTCTTC.